This TCR beta chain comes out of a study of identical twins. As for this clonotype: The target antigen is unknown.

Germline CDR1 SGHRS, CDR2 YFSETQ. The V and J ends lost 4 bases and 3 bases, in that order; junction bases with no gene match: 6. The length of the CDR3 is 14 residues. TCRdb independently ran MiXCR on the 5' RACE reads; one entry per CDR3 protein. Here the sample spans 750,000 to 950,000 distinct CDR3 sequences, more than 9% being singletons. Overall study results and limits: Among beta out-of-frame sequences, excess sharing between twins appeared weaker.

The sample also formed part of further work on yellow fever vaccine responses in identical twins.

The gene calls are TRBV5-1 and TRBJ2-7; 8 bases line up with TRBD2. The receptor comes from a woman in her late teens or twenties in good health. The specimen was PBMCs. CDR3 protein: CASSKTSEDYEQYF. DNA for the CDR3: TGCGCCAGCAGCAAGACTAGCGAGGACTACGAGCAGTACTTC.